This T cell receptor beta chain was captured by sequencing in a study of T cell repertoires in cytomegalovirus infection. Background on the study: Epitope selection comprised recently identified HLA-C-restricted CMV epitopes and well-studied HLA-B-restricted CMV epitopes. Public TCR beta signatures were indicative of both CMV infection and a matching HLA type. Study-wide findings and caveats: Identification of carriers of CMV plus the relevant HLA was performed using cumulative public TCR beta family frequency. HLA-C-restricted CMV-specific TCR beta clonotypes prevailed in the ex vivo response.

CDR1 and CDR2 from the germline V gene are SGHRS and YFSETQ. V lost 4 bases to trimming and J lost 10 bases, with 18 bases between them. The CDR3 extends over 14 amino acids. Turning to this clonotype: Its antigen remains unknown.

TCRdb redid the calling of the reads with MiXCR, one entry per CDR3 protein. This table holds about 700,000 distinct CDR3 sequences, about 30% found once. The clonotype comes from a human donor in good health (CMV status not recorded). Some clones in this sample may be carry-over from other donors' samples. The material sequenced was cultured PBMCs, taken from culture after CMV antigen stimulation. The chain couples TRBV5-1 to TRBJ2-1; TRBD1 might be the D (7 bases). DNA for the CDR3: TGCGCCAGCAGCCCGGCCCCGGGGGACAGAGAGCAGTTCTTC. It is translated as CASSPAPGDREQFF.